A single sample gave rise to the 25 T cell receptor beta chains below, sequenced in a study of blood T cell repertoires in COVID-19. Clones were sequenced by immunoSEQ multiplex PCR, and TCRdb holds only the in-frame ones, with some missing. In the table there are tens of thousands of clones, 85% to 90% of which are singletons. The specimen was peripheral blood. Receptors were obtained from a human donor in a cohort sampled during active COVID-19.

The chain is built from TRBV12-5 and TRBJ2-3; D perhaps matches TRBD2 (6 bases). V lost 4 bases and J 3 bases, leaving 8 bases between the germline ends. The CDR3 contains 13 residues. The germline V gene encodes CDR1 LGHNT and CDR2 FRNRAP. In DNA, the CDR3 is TGTGCTAGTGGTTGGGGGGTAACAGATACGCAGTATTTT. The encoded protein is CASGWGVTDTQYF.

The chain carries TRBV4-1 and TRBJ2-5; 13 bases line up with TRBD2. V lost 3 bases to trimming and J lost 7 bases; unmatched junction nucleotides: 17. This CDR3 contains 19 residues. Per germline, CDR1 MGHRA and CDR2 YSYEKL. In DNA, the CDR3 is TGCGCCAGCAGCCATCCTAAAGGACTAGCGGGAGAACGAGGTGGGACCCAGTACTTC. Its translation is CASSHPKGLAGERGGTQYF.

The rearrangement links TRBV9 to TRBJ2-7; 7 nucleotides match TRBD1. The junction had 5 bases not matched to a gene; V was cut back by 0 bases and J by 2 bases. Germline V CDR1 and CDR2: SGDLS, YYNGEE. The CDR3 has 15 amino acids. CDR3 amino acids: CASSVDGQATYEQYF. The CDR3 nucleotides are TGTGCCAGCAGCGTAGACGGACAGGCAACCTACGAGCAGTACTTC. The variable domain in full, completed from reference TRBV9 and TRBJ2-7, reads DSGVTQTPKHLITATGQRVTLRCSPRSGDLSVYWYQQSLDQGLQFLIQYYNGEERAKGNILERFSAQQFPDLHSELNLSSLELGDSALYFCASSVDGQATYEQYFGPGTRLTVT.

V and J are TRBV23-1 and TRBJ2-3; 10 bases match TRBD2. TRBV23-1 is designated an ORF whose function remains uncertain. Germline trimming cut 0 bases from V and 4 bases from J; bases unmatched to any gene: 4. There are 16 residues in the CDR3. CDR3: CASSQSRLAGADTQYF. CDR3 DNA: TGCGCCAGCAGTCAATCGAGGCTAGCGGGAGCAGATACGCAGTATTTT.

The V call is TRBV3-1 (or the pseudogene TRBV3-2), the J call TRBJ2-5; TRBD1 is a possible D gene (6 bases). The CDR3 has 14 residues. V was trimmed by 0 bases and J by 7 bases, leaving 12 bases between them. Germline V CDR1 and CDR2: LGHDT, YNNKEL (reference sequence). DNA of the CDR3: TGTGCCAGCAGCCAAGACAGGGGCCCCGGGACCCAGTACTTC. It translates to CASSQDRGPGTQYF.

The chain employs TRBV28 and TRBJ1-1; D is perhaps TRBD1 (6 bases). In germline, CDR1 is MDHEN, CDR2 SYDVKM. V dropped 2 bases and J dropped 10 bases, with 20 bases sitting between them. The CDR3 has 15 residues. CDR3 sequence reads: CASSLRQRRQAPAFF. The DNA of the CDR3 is TGTGCCAGCAGTTTACGCCAACGCCGACAGGCGCCAGCTTTCTTT.

As DNA, the CDR3 is TGTGCCAGCAGCTTACTGACAGGGTCTAATGAAAAACTGTTTTTT. Its translation: CASSLLTGSNEKLFF. The genes are TRBV7-9 and TRBJ1-4, with 7 bases identical to TRBD1. This CDR3 has 15 residues. Trimming removed 2 bases from V and 3 bases from J; junction bases left unmatched: 3. Germline values: CDR1 SEHNR, CDR2 FQNEAQ (reference sequence).

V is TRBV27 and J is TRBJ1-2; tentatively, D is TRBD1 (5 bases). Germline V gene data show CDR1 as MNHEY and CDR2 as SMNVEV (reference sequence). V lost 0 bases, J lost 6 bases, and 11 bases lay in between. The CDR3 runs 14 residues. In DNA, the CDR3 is TGTGCCAGCAGTTTATCCGGGACTCATAATGGCTACACCTTC. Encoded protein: CASSLSGTHNGYTF.

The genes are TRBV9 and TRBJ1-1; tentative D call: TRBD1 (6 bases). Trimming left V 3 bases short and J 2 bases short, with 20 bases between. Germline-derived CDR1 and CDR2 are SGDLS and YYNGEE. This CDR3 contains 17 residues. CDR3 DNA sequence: TGTGCCAGCAGCGCCTCAGGGGTTATTGGGTACAACACTGAAGCTTTCTTT. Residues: CASSASGVIGYNTEAFF.

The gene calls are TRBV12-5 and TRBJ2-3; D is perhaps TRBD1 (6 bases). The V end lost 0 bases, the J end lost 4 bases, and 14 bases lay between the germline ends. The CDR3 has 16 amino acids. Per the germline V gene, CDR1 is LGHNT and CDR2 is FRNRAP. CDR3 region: CASGLVLTGGPDTQYF. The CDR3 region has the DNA TGTGCTAGTGGTTTGGTACTGACAGGCGGTCCAGATACGCAGTATTTT.

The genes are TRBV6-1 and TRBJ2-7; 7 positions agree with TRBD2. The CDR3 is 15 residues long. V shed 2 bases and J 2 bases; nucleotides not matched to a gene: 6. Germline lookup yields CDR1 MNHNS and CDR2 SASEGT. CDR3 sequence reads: CASSEYSGPTYEQYF. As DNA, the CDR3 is TGTGCCAGCAGTGAATATAGCGGGCCAACCTACGAGCAGTACTTC.

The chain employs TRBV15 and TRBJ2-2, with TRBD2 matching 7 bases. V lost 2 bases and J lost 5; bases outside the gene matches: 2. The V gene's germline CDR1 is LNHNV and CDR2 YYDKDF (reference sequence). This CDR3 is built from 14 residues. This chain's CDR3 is CATSRSSGTGELFF. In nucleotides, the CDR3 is TGTGCCACCAGCAGAAGTAGCGGGACCGGGGAGCTGTTTTTT.

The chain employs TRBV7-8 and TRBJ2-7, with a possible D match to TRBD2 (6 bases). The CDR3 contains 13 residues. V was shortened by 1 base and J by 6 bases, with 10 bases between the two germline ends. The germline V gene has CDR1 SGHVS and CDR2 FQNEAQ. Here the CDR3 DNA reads TGTGCCAGCAGCTTAGGACTAGTCGTCGAGCAGTACTTC. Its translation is CASSLGLVVEQYF.

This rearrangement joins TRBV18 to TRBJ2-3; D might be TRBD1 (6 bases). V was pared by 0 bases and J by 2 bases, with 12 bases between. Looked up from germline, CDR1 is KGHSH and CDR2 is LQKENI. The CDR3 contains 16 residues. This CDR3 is CASSPPVGQHTDTQYF. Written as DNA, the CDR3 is TGTGCCAGCTCACCACCGGTCGGACAGCACACAGATACGCAGTATTTT.

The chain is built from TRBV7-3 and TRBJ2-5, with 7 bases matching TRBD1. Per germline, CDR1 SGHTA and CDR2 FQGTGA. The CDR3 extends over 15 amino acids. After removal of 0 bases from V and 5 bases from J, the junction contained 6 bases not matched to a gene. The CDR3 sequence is CASSLTPGQRETQYF. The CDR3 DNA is TGTGCCAGCAGCTTAACTCCGGGACAGCGGGAGACCCAGTACTTC. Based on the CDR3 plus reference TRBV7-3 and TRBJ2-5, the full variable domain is GAGVSQTPSNKVTEKGKYVELRCDPISGHTALYWYRQSLGQGPEFLIYFQGTGAADDSGLPNDRFFAVRPEGSVSTLKIQRTERGDSAVYLCASSLTPGQRETQYFGPGTRLLVL.

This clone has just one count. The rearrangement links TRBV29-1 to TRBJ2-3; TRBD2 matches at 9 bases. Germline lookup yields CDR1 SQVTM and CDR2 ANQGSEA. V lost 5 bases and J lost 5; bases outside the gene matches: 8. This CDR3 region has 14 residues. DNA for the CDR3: TGCAGCGTTTCCATAGCGGGAGCGGTAGATACGCAGTATTTT. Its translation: CSVSIAGAVDTQYF.

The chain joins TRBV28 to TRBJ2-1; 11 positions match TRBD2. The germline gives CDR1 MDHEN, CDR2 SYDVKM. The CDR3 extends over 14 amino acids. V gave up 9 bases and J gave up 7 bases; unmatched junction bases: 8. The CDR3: CASSIAGGRNEQFF. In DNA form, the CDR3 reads TGTGCCAGTTCGATAGCGGGAGGGCGGAATGAGCAGTTCTTC.

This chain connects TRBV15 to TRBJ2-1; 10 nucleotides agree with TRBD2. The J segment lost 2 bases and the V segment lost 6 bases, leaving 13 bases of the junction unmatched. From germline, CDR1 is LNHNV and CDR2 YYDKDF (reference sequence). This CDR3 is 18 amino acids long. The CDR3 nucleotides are TGTGCCACCAGTTCGGGGGCCATAGCGGGAGGAGCCTACAATGAGCAGTTCTTC. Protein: CATSSGAIAGGAYNEQFF.

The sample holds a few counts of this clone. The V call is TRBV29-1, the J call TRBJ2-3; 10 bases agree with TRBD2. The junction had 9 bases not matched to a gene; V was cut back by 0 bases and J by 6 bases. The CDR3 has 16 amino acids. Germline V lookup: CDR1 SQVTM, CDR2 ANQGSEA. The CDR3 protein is CSVEEIKTSGTDTQYF. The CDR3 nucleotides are TGCAGCGTTGAAGAGATTAAAACTAGCGGGACGGATACGCAGTATTTT.

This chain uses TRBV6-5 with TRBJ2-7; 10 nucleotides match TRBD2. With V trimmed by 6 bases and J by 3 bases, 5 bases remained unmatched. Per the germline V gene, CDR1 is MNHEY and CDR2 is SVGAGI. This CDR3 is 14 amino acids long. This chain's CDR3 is CASRSSGSGYEQYF. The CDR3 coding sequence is TGTGCCAGCAGATCTAGCGGGAGCGGCTACGAGCAGTACTTC.

This CDR3 reads CASSLGAGWYNEQFF. The CDR3 bases are TGTGCCAGCAGCTTGGGAGCGGGCTGGTACAATGAGCAGTTCTTC. This chain joins TRBV7-8 and TRBJ2-1, with D perhaps matching TRBD2 (6 bases). The V end was cut by 3 bases, the J end by 4 bases, with 13 bases between. Germline CDR1 is SGHVS and CDR2 is FQNEAQ. The CDR3 runs 15 residues.

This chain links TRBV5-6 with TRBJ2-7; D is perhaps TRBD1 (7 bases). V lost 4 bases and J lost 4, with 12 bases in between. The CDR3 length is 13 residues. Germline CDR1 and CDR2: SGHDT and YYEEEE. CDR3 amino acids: CASSMTGRYEQYF. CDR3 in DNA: TGTGCCAGCAGCATGACAGGGAGGTACGAGCAGTACTTC.

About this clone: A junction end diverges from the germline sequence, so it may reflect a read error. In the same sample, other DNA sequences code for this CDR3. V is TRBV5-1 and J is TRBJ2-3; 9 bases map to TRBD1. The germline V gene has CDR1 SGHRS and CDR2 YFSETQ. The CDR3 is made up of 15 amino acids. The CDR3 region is CASSLEQGAADTQYF. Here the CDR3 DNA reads TGCGCCAGCAGCTTGGAACAGGGGGCGGCGGATACGCAATATTTT.

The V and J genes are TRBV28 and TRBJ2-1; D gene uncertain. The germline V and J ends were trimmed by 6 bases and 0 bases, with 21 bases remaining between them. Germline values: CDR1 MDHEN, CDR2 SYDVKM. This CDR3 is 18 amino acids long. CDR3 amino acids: CASRQLVRTADSYNEQFF. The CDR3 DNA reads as TGTGCCAGCAGACAACTTGTAAGAACCGCGGACTCCTACAATGAGCAGTTCTTC.

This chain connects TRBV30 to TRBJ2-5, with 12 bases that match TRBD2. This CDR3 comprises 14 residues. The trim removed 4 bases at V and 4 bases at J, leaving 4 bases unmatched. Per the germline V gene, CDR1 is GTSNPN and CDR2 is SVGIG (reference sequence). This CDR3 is CAWNPGLAGETQYF. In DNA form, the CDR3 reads TGTGCCTGGAACCCGGGACTAGCGGGAGAGACCCAGTACTTC.